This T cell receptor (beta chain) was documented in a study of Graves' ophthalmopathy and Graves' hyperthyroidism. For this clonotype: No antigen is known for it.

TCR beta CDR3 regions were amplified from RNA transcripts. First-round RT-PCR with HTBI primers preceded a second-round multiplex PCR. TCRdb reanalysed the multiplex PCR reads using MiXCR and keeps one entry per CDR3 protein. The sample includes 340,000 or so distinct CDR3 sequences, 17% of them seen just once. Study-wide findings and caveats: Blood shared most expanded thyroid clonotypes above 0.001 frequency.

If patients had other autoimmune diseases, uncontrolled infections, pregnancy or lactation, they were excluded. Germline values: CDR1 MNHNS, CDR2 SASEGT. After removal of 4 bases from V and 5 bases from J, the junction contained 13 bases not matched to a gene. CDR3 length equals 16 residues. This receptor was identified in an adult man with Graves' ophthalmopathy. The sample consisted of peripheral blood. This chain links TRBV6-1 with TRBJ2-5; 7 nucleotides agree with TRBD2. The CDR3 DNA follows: TGTGCCAGCAGTGTTGGAACTAGCGCGATGTTTGAGACCCAGTACTTC. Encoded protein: CASSVGTSAMFETQYF.